The TCR beta chain described here comes from a study of CD8+ T cells in alopecia areata. Background on the study: Tofacitinib lasted 6 to 18 months, then 6 months off drug.

Regarding this clone: The target antigen is unknown. One end of the junction is discordant with germline, which a read error may explain.

Extraction and reverse transcription of RNA yielded cDNA as the sequencing template. Clones were read by immunoSEQ multiplex PCR, and TCRdb kept only the in-frame ones, dropping some. The table records around 100,000 clones, approximately 55% of them present only once. Study findings and constraints: Many expanded lesional clones remained in scalp and blood on tofacitinib. Lesional scalp displayed greater clonality than normal scalp, most notably in alopecia totalis/universalis.

Treatment of the sample: oral pan-JAK inhibitor, 5-10 mg twice daily. This TCR was recovered from a human donor with alopecia areata. Sequenced material: CD4+ T cells sorted from blood, taken at week 24, from a patient treated with tofacitinib.

In DNA, the CDR3 is TGTGGGGGGAGGTACAATGAGCAGTTCTTC. This gives the protein CGGRYNEQFF. The genes are TRBV20-1 and TRBJ2-1, with D perhaps matching TRBD2 (6 bases). The germline V gene has CDR1 DFQATT and CDR2 SNEGSKA (reference sequence). The CDR3 is made up of 10 amino acids.